This TCR beta chain was sequenced in a study of shared clonotypes between healthy human individuals. Terminally differentiated effector memory CD45RA+ cells were excluded from the naive CD8 cells, which were CD45RO-negative and positively selected for CCR7. This clone is a singleton in its sample. Its target is unknown. Here immunoSEQ multiplex PCR was the method, and the copy in TCRdb shows in-frame clones only, minus some. There are over 2 million clones in the sample; about 95% occur only once, and roughly 1% lies in the top ten. The CDR3 runs to 16 residues. CDR1 is MRHNA and CDR2 is SNTAGT in the germline V gene. Losses at the gene ends were 2 bases for V and 2 bases for J; bases not matched to a gene: 7. Overall study findings and caveats: When compared with the clonotypes that were shared by all four sorted-subset donors, the non-shared clonotypes turned out to have lower generation probabilities. Clonotype sharing among donors likely depends on sequencing depth.

This sequence joins TRBV6-4 and TRBJ2-3, with 7 bases aligning to TRBD2. This clonotype was obtained from a man younger than 35 in good health. Specimen: naive CD8+ T cells sorted from blood. DNA of the CDR3: TGTGCCAGCAGTGACCGAGGACTAGGGGCCACAGATACGCAGTATTTT. As protein: CASSDRGLGATDTQYF.